The rows below give T cell receptor beta chains drawn from one sample of a study of T cells expressing NK-cell markers. TCRdb re-called the 5' RACE reads; every CDR3 protein appears as one record, without DNA. In total, the table holds 550,000 to 600,000 distinct CDR3 sequences. The specimen was blood T cells: a sorted CD56 or NKG2C T cell subset, CD4+ or CD8+ T cells, or bulk PBMC T cells (not recorded which). Receptor source: a man between 18 and 29 years old in good health. CDR3s include the opening cysteine and the closing phenylalanine or tryptophan.

V: TRBV29-1
J: TRBJ2-3
CDR3: CSVARRHDYTDTQYF

V: TRBV12-3/TRBV12-4
J: TRBJ1-5
CDR3: CASSLWGQGGQPQHF

V: TRBV18
J: TRBJ2-4
CDR3: CASSPVFSGRGAAKNIQYF

V: TRBV2
J: TRBJ1-4
CDR3: CASSTIQGAGEKLFF

V: TRBV12-5
J: TRBJ1-6
CDR3: CASGASPGTLHF

V: TRBV12-3/TRBV12-4
J: TRBJ2-5
CDR3: CASSSIGQGRFQETQYF

V: TRBV7-3
J: TRBJ2-3
CDR3: CASSSSGGPADTQYF

V: TRBV30
J: TRBJ1-5
CDR3: CAWSARTDPYSNQPQHF

V: TRBV28
J: TRBJ1-1
CDR3: CASSESGAGQDTEAFF

V: TRBV9
J: TRBJ2-3
CDR3: CASSVGLAGGYTDTQYF

V: TRBV7-8
J: TRBJ2-3
CDR3: CASSSSGSRADTQYF

V: TRBV6-1
J: TRBJ1-5
CDR3: CASSETVTQPQHF

V: TRBV6-4
J: TRBJ2-1
CDR3: CASSEAGGAYNEQFF

V: TRBV9
J: TRBJ2-1
CDR3: CASSPRLAGSNNEQFF

V: TRBV4-1
J: TRBJ2-1
CDR3: CASSLIGVPYNEQFF

V: TRBV11-2
J: TRBJ1-6
CDR3: CASSGGTGQRTRYNSPLHF

V: TRBV27
J: TRBJ2-7
CDR3: CASSGDREESYEQYF

V: TRBV15
J: TRBJ2-1
CDR3: CATSRVRQVSYNEQFF

V: TRBV29-1
J: TRBJ1-2
CDR3: CSVGHRLNYGYTF

V: TRBV11-3
J: TRBJ2-4
CDR3: CASSSHIVLAKNIQYF

V: TRBV30
J: TRBJ1-1
CDR3: CAWSATGRDTEAFF

V: TRBV11-3
J: TRBJ2-1
CDR3: CASSPRGTSGVYNEQFF

V: TRBV6-5
J: TRBJ1-5
CDR3: CASITASNQPQHF

V: TRBV18
J: TRBJ1-4
CDR3: CASSPQPGSLNEKLFF

V: TRBV2
J: TRBJ2-7
CDR3: CASSEFYGYEQYF

V: TRBV20-1
J: TRBJ1-1
CDR3: CSATTDTLKAFF

V: TRBV7-2
J: TRBJ2-1
CDR3: CASSLWGAGPSYNEQFF

V: TRBV12-3/TRBV12-4
J: TRBJ2-4
CDR3: CASSLSIEKNIQYF

V: TRBV20-1
J: TRBJ2-3
CDR3: CSARPTGIATDTQYF

V: TRBV5-6
J: TRBJ2-5
CDR3: CASSLGGFQYF

V: TRBV5-1
J: TRBJ2-3
CDR3: CASSPAGGSSTDTQYF

V: TRBV11-3
J: TRBJ1-4
CDR3: CASSSQGANEKLFF

V: TRBV10-3
J: TRBJ2-5
CDR3: CAISESGQRETQETQYF

V: TRBV10-3
J: TRBJ2-2
CDR3: CAIRQTSGDGANTGELFF

V: TRBV4-3
J: TRBJ1-2
CDR3: CASSQGLSGGYTF

V: TRBV7-8
J: TRBJ1-6
CDR3: CASSLAPGVNSPLHF

V: TRBV4-2
J: TRBJ1-2
CDR3: CASSPSVPGQVNHGYTF

V: TRBV7-2
J: TRBJ2-2
CDR3: CASSLAFGLLPVGELFF

V: TRBV12-3/TRBV12-4
J: TRBJ2-7
CDR3: CASSFAEDPYEQYF

V: TRBV20-1
J: TRBJ1-6
CDR3: CSAPYRGRPLHF

V: TRBV12-3/TRBV12-4
J: TRBJ2-1
CDR3: CASRDRGHSLNNEQFF

V: TRBV29-1
J: TRBJ2-1
CDR3: CSVRRGGDNEQFF

V: TRBV7-9
J: TRBJ2-5
CDR3: CASSPPGNRAETQYF

V: TRBV7-8
J: TRBJ1-1
CDR3: CASSLTRRDTEAFF

V: TRBV7-3
J: TRBJ2-1
CDR3: CASSVGTASYNEQFF

V: TRBV9
J: TRBJ2-1
CDR3: CASSVEGGARGEQFF

V: TRBV20-1
J: TRBJ2-2
CDR3: CSALTYTGELFF

V: TRBV4-1
J: TRBJ2-1
CDR3: CASSPLPGYEQFF

V: TRBV20-1
J: TRBJ2-1
CDR3: CSARNTGLEGSHSYNEQFF

V: TRBV3-1
J: TRBJ2-1
CDR3: CASSQPQPSGTNNEQFF